The T cell receptor (beta chain) described here comes from a study of blood T cell repertoires in COVID-19. Looking at the study overall: Acute and convalescent COVID-19 specimens originated in the United States, Italy and Spain. Nucleic acid was either cDNA or gDNA, and it came from T cells, B-cell-depleted T cells, or PBMCs.

Methods used by the authors: The authors estimated nucleated cell counts from reference gene primer amplification. Generated by immunoSEQ multiplex PCR, the TCRdb table keeps only in-frame clones and is missing some. Clonal size and the V and J genes are those of that table, whereas D and trimming came from the DNA. This sample has fewer than 200,000 clones, with approximately 86% found just once. This CDR3 region has 14 residues. Germline V gives CDR1 SGHTA, CDR2 FQGNSA. Trimming at V came to 7 bases and at J to 2 bases, leaving 3 bases not matched to a gene. Sample: peripheral blood. The sequence derives from a man between 60 and 75 years old who had recovered from COVID-19. V usage is TRBV7-2 and J usage is TRBJ2-3, with 10 bases matching TRBD2. The chain's CDR3 is CASKLAGTTDTQYF. In DNA form, the CDR3 reads TGTGCCAGCAAACTAGCGGGGACCACAGATACGCAGTATTTT. The variable domain in full, completed from reference TRBV7-2 and TRBJ2-3, reads GAGVSQSPSNKVTEKGKDVELRCDPISGHTALYWYRQSLGQGLEFLIYFQGNSAPDKSGLPSDRFSAERTGGSVSTLTIQRTQQEDSAVYLCASKLAGTTDTQYFGPGTRLTVL.